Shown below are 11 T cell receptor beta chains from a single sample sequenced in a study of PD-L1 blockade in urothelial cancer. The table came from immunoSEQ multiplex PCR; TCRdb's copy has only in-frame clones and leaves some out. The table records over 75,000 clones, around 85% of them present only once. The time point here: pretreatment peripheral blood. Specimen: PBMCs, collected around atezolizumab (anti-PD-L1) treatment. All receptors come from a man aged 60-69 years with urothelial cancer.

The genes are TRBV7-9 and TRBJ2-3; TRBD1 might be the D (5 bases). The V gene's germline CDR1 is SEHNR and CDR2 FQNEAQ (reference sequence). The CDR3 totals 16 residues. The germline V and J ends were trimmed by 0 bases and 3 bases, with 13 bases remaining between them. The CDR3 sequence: CASSLALGALTDTQYF. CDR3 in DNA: TGTGCCAGCAGCTTAGCGTTAGGGGCCTTAACAGATACGCAGTATTTT.

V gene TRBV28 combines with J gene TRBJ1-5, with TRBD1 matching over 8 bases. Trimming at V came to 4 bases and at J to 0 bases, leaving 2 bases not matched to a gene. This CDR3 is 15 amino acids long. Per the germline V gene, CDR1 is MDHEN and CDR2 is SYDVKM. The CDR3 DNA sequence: TGTGCCAGCAGTTCCGGACAGGGTAGCAATCAGCCCCAGCATTTT. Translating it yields CASSSGQGSNQPQHF.

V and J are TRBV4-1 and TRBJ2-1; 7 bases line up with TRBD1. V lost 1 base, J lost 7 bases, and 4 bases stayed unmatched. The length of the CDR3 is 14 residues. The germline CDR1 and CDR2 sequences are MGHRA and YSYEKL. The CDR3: CASSQGTGENEQFF. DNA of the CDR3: TGCGCCAGCAGCCAAGGTACAGGGGAAAATGAGCAGTTCTTC.

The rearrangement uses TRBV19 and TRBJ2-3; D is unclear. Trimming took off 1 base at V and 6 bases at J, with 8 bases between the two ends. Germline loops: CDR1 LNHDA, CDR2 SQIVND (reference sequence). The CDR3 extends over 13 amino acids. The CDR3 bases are TGTGCCAGTAGTATAGCCCTGGAGGATACGCAGTATTTT. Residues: CASSIALEDTQYF.

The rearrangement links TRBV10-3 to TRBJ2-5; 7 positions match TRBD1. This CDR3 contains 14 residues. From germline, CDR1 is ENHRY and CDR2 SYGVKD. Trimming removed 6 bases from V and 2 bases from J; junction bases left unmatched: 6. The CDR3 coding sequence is TGTGCCATCAGCGAAGGACAGGAACAAGAGACCCAGTACTTC. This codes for CAISEGQEQETQYF.

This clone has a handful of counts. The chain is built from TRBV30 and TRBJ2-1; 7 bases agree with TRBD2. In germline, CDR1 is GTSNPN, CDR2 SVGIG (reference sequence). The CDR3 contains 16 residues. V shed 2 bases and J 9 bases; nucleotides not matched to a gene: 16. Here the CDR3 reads CAWSSPWAGEVGEQFF. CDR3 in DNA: TGTGCCTGGAGTTCCCCGTGGGCGGGAGAGGTTGGTGAGCAGTTCTTC.

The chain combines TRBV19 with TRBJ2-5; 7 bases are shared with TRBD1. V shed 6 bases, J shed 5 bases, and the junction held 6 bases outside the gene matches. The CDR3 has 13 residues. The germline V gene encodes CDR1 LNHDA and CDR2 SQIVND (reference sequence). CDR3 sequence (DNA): TGTGCCAGTAGCACAGGGGATCGGGAGACCCAGTACTTC. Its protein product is CASSTGDRETQYF.

CDR3: CASSPRQGSGSEQYF. DNA for the CDR3: TGTGCCAGCTCACCCAGACAGGGTTCGGGCTCCGAGCAGTACTTC. The V and J genes are TRBV18 and TRBJ2-7; TRBD1 matches at 7 bases. This CDR3 comprises 15 residues. CDR1 and CDR2 (germline): KGHSH, LQKENI. Germline trimming cut 3 bases from V and 6 bases from J; bases unmatched to any gene: 11.

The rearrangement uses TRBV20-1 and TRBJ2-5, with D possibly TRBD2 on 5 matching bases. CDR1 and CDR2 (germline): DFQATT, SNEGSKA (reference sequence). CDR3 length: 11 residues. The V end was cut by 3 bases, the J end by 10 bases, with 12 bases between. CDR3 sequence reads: CSASPSPGQYF. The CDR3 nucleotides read TGCAGTGCTAGTCCTAGCCCTGGCCAGTACTTC.

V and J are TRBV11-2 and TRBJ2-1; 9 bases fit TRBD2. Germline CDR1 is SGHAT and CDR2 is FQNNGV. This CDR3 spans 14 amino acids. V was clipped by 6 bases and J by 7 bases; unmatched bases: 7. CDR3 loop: CASRIERGVNEQFF. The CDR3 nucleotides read TGTGCCAGCAGGATCGAGCGGGGGGTAAATGAGCAGTTCTTC.

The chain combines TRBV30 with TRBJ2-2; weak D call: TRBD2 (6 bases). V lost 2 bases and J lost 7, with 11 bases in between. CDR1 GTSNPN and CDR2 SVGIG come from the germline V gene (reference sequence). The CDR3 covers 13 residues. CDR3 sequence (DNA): TGTGCCTGGAGTAAACAGCGGGTCGGGGAGCTGTTTTTT. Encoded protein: CAWSKQRVGELFF.